The 25 T cell receptor beta chains in this list originate from one sample, sequenced in a study of lymphopenia after photon versus proton radiotherapy. Libraries were prepared by immunoSEQ multiplex PCR; TCRdb keeps only in-frame clonotypes and omits some of them. The sample lists 7,400 or so clones; approximately 90% were seen once. This material consisted of peripheral blood, taken from a patient treated with photon-based radiotherapy. These receptors were taken from a woman in her sixties or seventies with pancreatic cancer.

The V call is TRBV6-1, the J call TRBJ2-1; 10 bases agree with TRBD2. The CDR3 has 18 amino acids. Germline lookup yields CDR1 MNHNS and CDR2 SASEGT. Trimming at V came to 4 bases and at J to 9 bases, leaving 18 bases not matched to a gene. The CDR3 DNA reads TGTGCCAGCAGTGCTTCTACTCTCCTAGCGGGAGTTAGAGGTGAGCAGTTCTTC. This gives the protein CASSASTLLAGVRGEQFF.

The chain joins TRBV9 to TRBJ2-5; D unresolved. Germline V lookup: CDR1 SGDLS, CDR2 YYNGEE. The CDR3 has 16 residues. The germline V and J ends were trimmed by 1 base and 0 bases, with 13 bases remaining between them. CDR3 DNA sequence: TGTGCCAGCAGCGTAAGTAGCCAAGCGAACCAAGAGACCCAGTACTTC. Amino acids: CASSVSSQANQETQYF.

The chain recombines TRBV5-1 with TRBJ2-3, with 8 nucleotides matching TRBD2. Germline V gene data show CDR1 as SGHRS and CDR2 as YFSETQ. Trimming cost V 4 bases and J 0 bases; bases outside gene matches: 4. The CDR3 contains 15 residues. The CDR3 DNA reads TGCGCCAGCAGCATAATAGCGGGGAGCACAGATACGCAGTATTTT. Its translation is CASSIIAGSTDTQYF.

The chain recombines TRBV9 with TRBJ2-1, with TRBD2 matching 7 bases. V was clipped by 1 base and J by 0 bases; unmatched bases: 4. In germline, CDR1 is SGDLS, CDR2 YYNGEE. This CDR3 comprises 16 residues. DNA for the CDR3: TGTGCCAGCAGCGTAATCCGCGGGAGCTCCTACAATGAGCAGTTCTTC. The encoded protein is CASSVIRGSSYNEQFF.

The rearrangement uses TRBV11-3 and TRBJ2-3; D tentatively fits TRBD1 or TRBD2 (5 bases each). V lost 5 bases and J lost 2, with 14 bases in between. The CDR3 is 15 amino acids. Germline CDR1 and CDR2: SGHNT and YENEEA. In nucleotides, the CDR3 is TGTGCCAGCAGCCGGGGCCAGGGACCCACAGATACGCAGTATTTT. Protein sequence: CASSRGQGPTDTQYF.

The V gene is TRBV6-1, the J gene TRBJ1-5, with D perhaps matching TRBD1 (5 bases). CDR1 is MNHNS, CDR2 SASEGT, per germline. The CDR3 length is 14 residues. Trimming removed 4 bases at V and 7 bases at J, with 14 bases between. The CDR3 bases are TGTGCCAGCAGTGTGGGGACGGCCACCCAGCCCCAGCATTTT. Its translation: CASSVGTATQPQHF.

The CDR3 region has the DNA TGCGCCAGCAGCATAAGTACAGATACGCAGTATTTT. This codes for CASSISTDTQYF. The rearrangement links TRBV5-1 to TRBJ2-3; D is ambiguous. This CDR3 region has 12 residues. Trimming removed 4 bases from V and 3 bases from J, with 6 bases in between. Germline CDR1 and CDR2: SGHRS and YFSETQ.

This clone came up once. J is TRBJ2-3 and V is TRBV7-9, with D possibly matching TRBD2 (5 bases). The CDR3 is 15 residues long. The germline V gene has CDR1 SEHNR and CDR2 FQNEAQ (reference sequence). Trimming took off 3 bases at V and 0 bases at J, with 10 bases between the two ends. CDR3 nucleotide sequence: TGTGCCAGCAGCTTGGGAGCAACTAGCACAGATACGCAGTATTTT. Residues: CASSLGATSTDTQYF. Together with reference TRBV7-9 and TRBJ2-3, the CDR3 gives the full variable domain: DTGVSQNPRHKITKRGQNVTFRCDPISEHNRLYWYRQTLGQGPEFLTYFQNEAQLEKSRLLSDRFSAERPKGSFSTLEIQRTEQGDSAMYLCASSLGATSTDTQYFGPGTRLTVL.

This chain connects TRBV6-5 to TRBJ2-7, with 12 nucleotides matching TRBD2. The CDR3 is 16 amino acids. V lost 4 bases, J lost 0 bases, and 4 bases stayed unmatched. Looked up from germline, CDR1 is MNHEY and CDR2 is SVGAGI. This CDR3 reads CASSFRTSGDSYEQYF. Written as DNA, the CDR3 is TGTGCCAGCAGTTTCCGGACTAGCGGGGACTCCTACGAGCAGTACTTC.

The rearrangement joins TRBV6-1 to TRBJ2-5; tentative D call: TRBD1 (6 bases). The CDR3 is 12 residues long. Trimming removed 10 bases at V and 2 bases at J, with 11 bases between. Looked up from germline, CDR1 is MNHNS and CDR2 is SASEGT. This CDR3 is CATNRVQETQYF. The CDR3 DNA reads TGTGCCACCAACAGGGTTCAAGAGACCCAGTACTTC.

The genes are TRBV30 and TRBJ1-3, with a tentative D call TRBD1 (5 bases). Germline V gives CDR1 GTSNPN, CDR2 SVGIG (reference sequence). The V end lost 5 bases, the J end lost 8 bases, and 13 bases lay between the germline ends. This CDR3 region has 12 residues. In DNA, the CDR3 is TGTGCCTGGGGAGACGTAGGGGACACCATATATTTT. It specifies CAWGDVGDTIYF.

CDR3 sequence reads: CASRDRGTTSSYEQYF. The CDR3 DNA reads TGTGCCAGTAGGGATAGGGGGACAACTAGCTCCTACGAGCAGTACTTC. The rearrangement joins TRBV19 to TRBJ2-7, with D perhaps matching TRBD1 (6 bases). The CDR3 is made up of 16 amino acids. CDR1 and CDR2 (germline): LNHDA, SQIVND (reference sequence). Trimming cost V 6 bases and J 0 bases, with 18 bases left between them. Drawing the rest from reference TRBV19 and TRBJ2-7, the complete variable domain is DGGITQSPKYLFRKEGQNVTLSCEQNLNHDAMYWYRQDPGQGLRLIYYSQIVNDFQKGDIAEGYSVSREKKESFPLTVTSAQKNPTAFYLCASRDRGTTSSYEQYFGPGTRLTVT.

This chain connects TRBV25-1 to TRBJ2-1; TRBD1 might be the D (8 bases). The CDR3 has 16 residues. From germline, CDR1 is MGHDK and CDR2 SYGVNS. The V end was cut by 3 bases, the J end by 4 bases, with 16 bases between. DNA of the CDR3: TGTGCCAGCAGTGACGGACAGGGAGGGCTATACAATGAGCAGTTCTTC. Protein product: CASSDGQGGLYNEQFF.

The chain has TRBV18 and TRBJ2-1; TRBD2 matches 9 bases. The CDR3 loop spans 20 amino acids. V was pared by 6 bases and J by 0 bases, with 18 bases of the junction left unmatched. Germline CDR1 and CDR2: KGHSH and LQKENI. The CDR3 loop reads CASSHRRSGSTQFSYNEQFF. The CDR3 DNA reads TGTGCCAGCTCCCACCGACGTAGCGGGAGTACCCAATTCTCCTACAATGAGCAGTTCTTC.

The genes are TRBV5-1 and TRBJ2-5, with 7 bases lining up with TRBD2. J gave up 5 bases and V 0 bases, and 7 bases lay outside the gene matches. The CDR3 has 15 residues. Germline CDR1 and CDR2: SGHRS and YFSETQ. The CDR3 nucleotides read TGCGCCAGCAGCTTGGAGGCTAGCGGAGGGGAGACCCAGTACTTC. This gives the protein CASSLEASGGETQYF.

The chain is built from TRBV5-1 and TRBJ2-5; the match to TRBD2 covers 10 bases. Germline V gene data show CDR1 as SGHRS and CDR2 as YFSETQ. Losses at the gene ends were 4 bases for V and 7 bases for J; bases not matched to a gene: 4. This CDR3 has 13 residues. The CDR3 coding sequence is TGCGCCAGCAGCCCTAGCGGGAGTGGGACCCAGTACTTC. Its translation is CASSPSGSGTQYF.

The rearrangement joins TRBV10-3 to TRBJ2-1; D not certain. Germline V gene lookup returns CDR1 ENHRY and CDR2 SYGVKD. There are 16 residues in the CDR3. The V end was cut by 2 bases, the J end by 8 bases, with 19 bases between. The CDR3 DNA follows: TGTGCCATCAGTGAGATCGGCTCCTCCAGAGGCGATGAGCAGTTCTTC. Translating gives CAISEIGSSRGDEQFF.

V is TRBV5-1 and J is TRBJ2-1; TRBD2 matches 9 bases. J lost 9 bases, V lost 3 bases, and 13 bases had no gene match. The CDR3 has 16 residues. Germline-derived CDR1 and CDR2 are SGHRS and YFSETQ. The CDR3 sequence is CASSSSLQAGGVEQFF. In DNA form, the CDR3 reads TGCGCCAGCAGCTCATCCCTTCAAGCGGGGGGCGTTGAGCAGTTCTTC.

The chain carries TRBV18 and TRBJ2-5; 9 positions agree with TRBD2. V shed 4 bases and J 2 bases; nucleotides not matched to a gene: 5. Germline V gives CDR1 KGHSH, CDR2 LQKENI. The CDR3 spans 15 residues. The CDR3 reads CASSLSGGKQETQYF. The CDR3 bases are TGTGCCAGCTCACTTAGCGGGGGAAAACAAGAGACCCAGTACTTC.

The chain joins TRBV6-1 to TRBJ1-5, with TRBD1 matching 10 bases. CDR3 length: 13 amino acids. CDR1 and CDR2 from the germline V gene are MNHNS and SASEGT. The junction had 0 bases not matched to a gene; V was cut back by 6 bases and J by 4 bases. Here the CDR3 reads CASRGQGNQPQHF. CDR3 in DNA: TGTGCCAGCAGGGGACAGGGGAATCAGCCCCAGCATTTT.

The rearrangement links TRBV11-2 to TRBJ2-3; D unresolved. V was pared by 0 bases and J by 3 bases, with 7 bases between. The CDR3 runs 14 residues. Germline CDR1 and CDR2: SGHAT and FQNNGV. The CDR3: CASSLEPRTDTQYF. The CDR3, as DNA: TGTGCCAGCAGCTTAGAGCCGCGGACAGATACGCAGTATTTT.

Details on this clone: Other DNA variants within this sample encode the same CDR3. V is TRBV4-3 and J is TRBJ2-7, with D possibly matching TRBD2 (5 bases). Germline V gene lookup returns CDR1 LGHNA and CDR2 YSLEER. With 0 bases removed from V and 3 bases from J, the gap between germline ends came to 12 bases. This CDR3 is built from 15 residues. DNA for the CDR3: TGCGCCAGCAGCCAAGATAGGGCAGAGGGCTACGAGCAGTACTTC. Its translation: CASSQDRAEGYEQYF.

The J gene is TRBJ2-1, the V gene TRBV5-1; D assignment may be TRBD1 or TRBD2 (5 bases each). CDR1 is SGHRS and CDR2 is YFSETQ in the germline V gene. The V and J ends lost 7 bases and 4 bases respectively, with 18 bases between them. The CDR3 sequence is 15 residues long. For the CDR3, the DNA is TGCGCCAGCGGCGAAGGTCGGGGCGGTTACAATGAGCAGTTCTTC. It is translated as CASGEGRGGYNEQFF. Drawing the rest from reference TRBV5-1 and TRBJ2-1, the complete variable domain is KAGVTQTPRYLIKTRGQQVTLSCSPISGHRSVSWYQQTPGQGLQFLFEYFSETQRNKGNFPGRFSGRQFSNSRSEMNVSTLELGDSALYLCASGEGRGGYNEQFFGPGTRLTVL.

This rearrangement joins TRBV28 to TRBJ2-3; D unresolved. The germline V and J ends were trimmed by 4 bases and 1 base, with 9 bases remaining between them. This CDR3 contains 14 residues. Germline V CDR1 and CDR2: MDHEN, SYDVKM. The CDR3: CASSYLSGTDTQYF. CDR3 DNA sequence: TGTGCCAGCAGTTACCTAAGCGGCACAGATACGCAGTATTTT.

In nucleotides, the CDR3 is TGTGCCAGCAGTGAAAACCCCGGGACTAGCGGGGGTCATACAGATACGCAGTATTTT. Translating gives CASSENPGTSGGHTDTQYF. The rearrangement joins TRBV2 to TRBJ2-3; 14 bases are shared with TRBD2. Looked up from germline, CDR1 is SNHLY and CDR2 is FYNNEI. The CDR3 length is 19 residues. Trimming removed 2 bases from V and 3 bases from J; junction bases left unmatched: 10.